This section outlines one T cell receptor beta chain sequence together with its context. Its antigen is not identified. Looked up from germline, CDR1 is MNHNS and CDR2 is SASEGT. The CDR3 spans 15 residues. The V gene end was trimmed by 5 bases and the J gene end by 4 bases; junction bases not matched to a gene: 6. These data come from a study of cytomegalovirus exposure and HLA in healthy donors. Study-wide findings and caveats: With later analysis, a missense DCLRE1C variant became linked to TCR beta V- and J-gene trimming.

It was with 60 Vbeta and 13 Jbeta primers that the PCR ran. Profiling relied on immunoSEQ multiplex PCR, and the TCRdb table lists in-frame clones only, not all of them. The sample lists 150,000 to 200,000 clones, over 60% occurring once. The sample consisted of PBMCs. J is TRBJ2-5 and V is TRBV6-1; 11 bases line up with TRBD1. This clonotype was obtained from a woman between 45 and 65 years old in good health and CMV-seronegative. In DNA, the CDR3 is TGTGCCAGCAGTCCGGGACAGGGGGGCGGAGAGACCCAGTACTTC. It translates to CASSPGQGGGETQYF.